This T cell receptor (beta chain) was retrieved from a study of OX40 agonist ivuxolimab in advanced cancers. Regarding the study in general: Ivuxolimab was an agonistic, fully human IgG2 monoclonal antibody directed against OX40 (CD134), a costimulatory receptor. Intravenous ivuxolimab was administered to patients every 2 weeks at six dose levels: 0.01, 0.1, 0.3, 1.5, 3 and 10 mg/kg. Of the approximately 53 patients in dose escalation, 19 had hepatocellular carcinoma, about 15 had melanoma, 9 had renal cell carcinoma and 9 had head and neck cancer. In the dose-escalation cohort, 82.7% of patients were male, and the mean age was around 60 years, with a range of roughly 23 to 85. Patients were allowed to have had prior anti-PD-1, anti-PD-L1 or anti-CTLA-4 therapy, and less than 45% of the dose-escalation patients had previously received checkpoint inhibitors. Partial responses occurred in three dose-escalation patients, of whom one had hepatocellular carcinoma and two had cutaneous melanoma. The point of sequencing TCRbeta in the periphery was to test whether ivuxolimab changed TCR sequence diversity and drove clonal T-cell expansion. The paper covers the monotherapy dose-escalation part of the phase I ivuxolimab trial, which included N ≈ 50 patients. The research as a whole found: Low levels of normalized T-cell clonal expansion were also seen in some patients who did not respond. The antigen specificity of the peripheral T cells that underwent clonal expansion was not determined. At doses of 0.1 to 3.0 mg/kg, clonal expansion of both CD4+ and CD8+ T cells in blood was seen between baseline and week 6. Partial responders in the 0.1-3.0 mg/kg groups had among the lowest normalized peripheral clonal expansion, especially among CD8+ T cells. After ivuxolimab, expanded clones were on average more numerous among CD8+ T cells than among CD4+ T cells.

To sequence the TCRbeta CDR3 region, genomic DNA was isolated from the sorted cells. The immunoSEQ Assay was used to sequence the TCRbeta CDR3 regions. TCRdb mirrors the immuneACCESS table, restricted to in-frame sequences. Some clones are absent from its copies; in checked studies, under half trace to an unresolved V gene, and the reason for the others is unknown. The sample table records about 73,000 clones; about nine tenths of these occur just once. Approximately 0.58% of the sample rests with the top ten. Comments on this clone: This receptor's antigen is unknown. No base quality information exists; no much larger clone differs at one position.

From the cysteine through the phenylalanine, the CDR3 covers 15 amino acids. The CDR3 DNA has 45 bases and is translated from base 1. As encoded in the germline V gene (reference sequence), CDR1 is LNHNV while CDR2 is YYDKDF. V is cut by 3 bases and J by 4 bases, and the space between the germline ends is 10 bases. The trial excluded patients who had a history of autoimmune disease or were on systemic immunosuppression. In every dose cohort, peripheral blood was drawn for TCR sequencing at baseline, cycle 4 day 1, and cycle 7 day 1. The samples were taken from a phase I, first-in-human, multicenter, open-label dose-escalation trial of ivuxolimab. Adults with locally advanced or metastatic melanoma, renal cell carcinoma, hepatocellular carcinoma or head and neck squamous cell carcinoma were enrolled in the trial. Before TCR sequencing, CD4+ and CD8+ T cells were separately sorted from peripheral blood.

The sequence was obtained from an adult with an advanced solid tumor such as melanoma, head and neck, liver or kidney cancer. The chain is assembled from TRBV15 and TRBJ2-6; the D segment cannot be called with confidence. Sample: CD4+ or CD8+ T cells sorted from blood, taken in a trial of the OX40 agonist ivuxolimab. The CDR3 corresponds to CATSRDLSGANVLTF. The DNA sequence reads TGTGCCACCAGCAGGGATCTCTCGGGGGCCAACGTCCTGACTTTC. Reference TRBV15 and TRBJ2-6 genes cover what lies past the CDR3, so the full variable domain is DAMVIQNPRYQVTQFGKPVTLSCSQTLNHNVMYWYQQKSSQAPKLLFHYYDKDFNNEADTPDNFQSRRPNTSFCFLDIRSPGLGDTAMYLCATSRDLSGANVLTFGAGSRLTVL.